Each of the 12 T cell receptor beta chains below was sequenced from the same sample in a study of blood T cell repertoires in COVID-19. The method was immunoSEQ multiplex PCR; TCRdb's version includes in-frame clones alone and lacks a portion of them. Of roughly 170,000 clones listed, 75% to 85% were seen once; the top ten hold 7.5% to 8.5%. Sequencing was carried out using peripheral blood. The receptors originated from a woman aged 55-70 years with COVID-19, enrolled during active disease.

This rearrangement joins TRBV6-1 to TRBJ2-7; 9 bases line up with TRBD2. Germline V gene sequence: CDR1 MNHNS, CDR2 SASEGT. This CDR3 region has 16 residues. V shed 4 bases and J 0 bases; nucleotides not matched to a gene: 7. CDR3 in amino acids: CASSGQAGGTSYEQYF. CDR3 coding DNA: TGTGCCAGCAGTGGTCAGGCGGGAGGGACCTCCTACGAGCAGTACTTC.

This chain connects TRBV19 to TRBJ2-2; a weak D match, TRBD2 (5 bases). The germline CDR1 and CDR2 sequences are LNHDA and SQIVND (reference sequence). V shed 7 bases and J shed 5 bases, with 8 bases lying between them. The CDR3 contains 12 residues. The CDR3 loop reads CASMRETGELFF. The CDR3 DNA follows: TGTGCCAGTATGAGGGAGACCGGGGAGCTGTTTTTT.

The chain employs TRBV11-2 and TRBJ1-1; weak D call: TRBD1 (6 bases). This CDR3 comprises 15 residues. The germline V gene has CDR1 SGHAT and CDR2 FQNNGV. V was pared by 2 bases and J by 7 bases, with 17 bases between. CDR3 region: CASSLNPGHSREAFF. In nucleotides, the CDR3 is TGTGCCAGCAGCTTAAACCCGGGACACTCCCGTGAAGCTTTCTTT.

The V call is TRBV7-2, the J call TRBJ2-7, with D perhaps matching TRBD1 (6 bases). Trimming left V 3 bases short and J 2 bases short, with 8 bases between. From germline, CDR1 is SGHTA and CDR2 FQGNSA. The CDR3 contains 13 residues. Here the CDR3 DNA reads TGTGCCAGCAGCTTGAACAGGGCCTACGAGCAGTACGTC. Its translation: CASSLNRAYEQYV.

The chain uses TRBV11-1 and TRBJ1-1, with D possibly being TRBD1 (5 bases). CDR3 length equals 14 residues. The germline CDR1 and CDR2 sequences are SGHAT and FQDESV (reference sequence). V was shortened by 0 bases and J by 4 bases, with 9 bases between the two germline ends. The CDR3 sequence: CASSLAMGGTEAFF. In DNA, the CDR3 is TGTGCCAGCAGCTTAGCGATGGGGGGCACTGAAGCTTTCTTT.

The chain has TRBV7-9 and TRBJ2-1, with 10 bases that match TRBD2. The CDR3 consists of 17 residues. Trimming at V came to 1 base and at J to 7 bases, leaving 10 bases not matched to a gene. Germline V lookup: CDR1 SEHNR, CDR2 FQNEAQ (reference sequence). CDR3 region: CASSLVLAGGLLNEQFF. The CDR3 nucleotides read TGTGCCAGCAGCTTAGTTTTAGCGGGAGGCCTTCTAAATGAGCAGTTCTTC.

This clone was found a few times. The chain couples TRBV7-9 to TRBJ2-7; 7 bases match TRBD2. The germline V gene encodes CDR1 SEHNR and CDR2 FQNEAQ (reference sequence). There are 15 residues in the CDR3. Germline trimming cut 5 bases from V and 3 bases from J; bases unmatched to any gene: 10. As DNA, the CDR3 is TGTGCCAGCAGCGCCTTTCTAGCGGAGATCTACGAGCAGTACTTC. Translation: CASSAFLAEIYEQYF.

The gene calls are TRBV18 and TRBJ2-5; TRBD2 matches at 9 bases. The CDR3 has 15 amino acids. With 6 bases clipped from V and 5 bases from J, the junction kept 10 bases outside the gene matches. Germline values: CDR1 KGHSH, CDR2 LQKENI. CDR3 protein: CASSPDGLAGETQYF. The CDR3 DNA sequence: TGTGCCAGCTCTCCGGACGGTCTAGCGGGGGAGACCCAGTACTTC.

The CDR3 DNA reads as TGTGCCAGCAGCATGGGGGGGGACCAAGAGACCCAGTACTTC. Translated: CASSMGGDQETQYF. The chain couples TRBV9 to TRBJ2-5; TRBD2 matches at 7 bases. The CDR3 is made up of 14 amino acids. Trimming removed 4 bases from V and 0 bases from J; junction bases left unmatched: 3. Germline CDR1 reads SGDLS; CDR2 reads YYNGEE.

This clone was recorded only once. This rearrangement joins TRBV6-5 to TRBJ2-1; TRBD1 aligns across 11 bases. Germline lookup yields CDR1 MNHEY and CDR2 SVGAGI. J gave up 8 bases and V 5 bases, and 5 bases lay outside the gene matches. The length of the CDR3 is 14 residues. CDR3 sequence reads: CASSPDRGQDEQFF. As DNA, the CDR3 is TGTGCCAGCAGTCCGGACAGGGGGCAAGATGAGCAGTTCTTC.

V and J are TRBV9 and TRBJ2-2; TRBD2 matches at 10 bases. The CDR3 totals 16 residues. The V gene's germline CDR1 is SGDLS and CDR2 YYNGEE. V shed 3 bases and J 1 base; nucleotides not matched to a gene: 3. The CDR3 is CASSAGLAWNTGELFF. The CDR3 coding sequence is TGTGCCAGCAGCGCGGGACTAGCGTGGAACACCGGGGAGCTGTTTTTT.

V gene TRBV6-1 combines with J gene TRBJ2-2; D gene ambiguous. The germline CDR1 and CDR2 sequences are MNHNS and SASEGT. This CDR3 is built from 14 residues. Trimming removed 6 bases from V and 4 bases from J, with 12 bases in between. CDR3 protein: CASSPQFSTGELFF. CDR3 in DNA: TGTGCCAGCAGCCCACAATTCTCCACCGGGGAGCTGTTTTTT.